The 17 T cell receptor beta chains in this list originate from one sample, sequenced in a study of blood T cell repertoires in COVID-19. The method was immunoSEQ multiplex PCR; TCRdb's version includes in-frame clones alone and lacks a portion of them. The sample consists of about 300,000 clones, approximately 90% of them appearing once. The sequencing sample was made of peripheral blood. The receptors stem from a woman between 25 and 40 years old with COVID-19, enrolled during active disease.

This chain uses TRBV19 with TRBJ2-3, with D uncertain. There are 14 residues in the CDR3. Germline CDR1 reads LNHDA; CDR2 reads SQIVND (reference sequence). V was trimmed by 3 bases and J by 5 bases, leaving 12 bases between them. In DNA form, the CDR3 reads TGTGCCAGTAGTATTGTCAGTCGAAGAGATACGCAGTATTTT. This gives the protein CASSIVSRRDTQYF. The full variable domain, its missing parts supplied by reference TRBV19 and TRBJ2-3, is DGGITQSPKYLFRKEGQNVTLSCEQNLNHDAMYWYRQDPGQGLRLIYYSQIVNDFQKGDIAEGYSVSREKKESFPLTVTSAQKNPTAFYLCASSIVSRRDTQYFGPGTRLTVL.

The chain has TRBV4-1 and TRBJ1-1; D is ambiguous. Trimming left V 0 bases short and J 3 bases short, with 11 bases between. In germline, CDR1 is MGHRA, CDR2 YSYEKL. This CDR3 comprises 15 residues. The DNA of the CDR3 is TGCGCCAGCAGCCAAGAGAGGATGGAGGACACTGAAGCTTTCTTT. Translated: CASSQERMEDTEAFF.

The rearrangement uses TRBV6-5 and TRBJ1-5; tentatively, D is TRBD1 (6 bases). Trimming took off 6 bases at V and 7 bases at J, with 19 bases between the two ends. CDR3 size: 15 residues. Germline lookup yields CDR1 MNHEY and CDR2 SVGAGI. The CDR3: CASSPTGLTRQPQHF. The CDR3 DNA reads as TGTGCCAGCAGCCCGACAGGCCTAACGAGGCAGCCCCAGCATTTT.

The chain combines TRBV19 with TRBJ2-2, with TRBD1 identical over 7 bases. Germline V gene sequence: CDR1 LNHDA, CDR2 SQIVND (reference sequence). The CDR3 runs to 13 residues. V trimming: 7 bases; J trimming: 8 bases; junction bases outside the gene matches: 7. The chain's CDR3 is CASTGGQPGELFF. Written as DNA, the CDR3 is TGTGCCAGTACAGGGGGTCAACCGGGGGAGCTGTTTTTT.

V usage is TRBV11-2 and J usage is TRBJ2-1; possibly TRBD2 for D (5 bases). V shed 3 bases and J shed 0 bases, with 15 bases lying between them. Looked up from germline, CDR1 is SGHAT and CDR2 is FQNNGV. This CDR3 is built from 17 residues. The CDR3 region has the DNA TGTGCCAGCAGCTTTTTTCCTGGGAGTACCTCCTACAATGAGCAGTTCTTC. It encodes CASSFFPGSTSYNEQFF.

This chain links TRBV5-8 with TRBJ1-3; 7 bases map to TRBD1. Germline V lookup: CDR1 SGHTS, CDR2 YDEGEE. With V trimmed by 0 bases and J by 11 bases, 11 bases remained unmatched. The CDR3 spans 15 residues. CDR3 sequence (DNA): TGTGCCAGCAGCTTGGGGAGACAGGGAGTACGACCCATATATTTT. Amino acid sequence: CASSLGRQGVRPIYF.

This clone occurred a few times. The genes are TRBV5-5 and TRBJ1-6; D call uncertain. This CDR3 has 12 residues. Looked up from germline, CDR1 is SGHKS and CDR2 is YYEKEE (reference sequence). The V and J ends lost 2 bases and 7 bases respectively, with 4 bases between them. CDR3 region: CASSFRNSPLHF. CDR3 in DNA: TGTGCCAGCAGCTTCAGGAATTCACCCCTCCACTTT.

This clone was observed a few times. The CDR3 here is CSVGAGGPAEQFF. CDR3 DNA: TGCAGCGTTGGTGCGGGAGGGCCAGCTGAGCAGTTCTTC. The chain has TRBV29-1 and TRBJ2-1; 9 nucleotides match TRBD2. This CDR3 has 13 amino acids. The germline V gene has CDR1 SQVTM and CDR2 ANQGSEA. Trimming cost V 4 bases and J 9 bases; bases outside gene matches: 7.

This clone was observed a handful of times. The genes are TRBV5-5 and TRBJ2-7, with D unclear. The V end lost 3 bases, the J end lost 5 bases, and 12 bases lay between the germline ends. This CDR3 is 13 amino acids long. Germline lookup yields CDR1 SGHKS and CDR2 YYEKEE (reference sequence). CDR3 nucleotide sequence: TGTGCCAGCAGCTCCCCCGGAGAGCACGAGCAGTACTTC. It is translated as CASSSPGEHEQYF.

The chain links TRBV2 to TRBJ2-1; TRBD2 might be the D (6 bases). V shed 2 bases and J shed 2 bases, with 13 bases lying between them. The CDR3 loop spans 16 amino acids. The V gene's germline CDR1 is SNHLY and CDR2 FYNNEI. The CDR3 sequence is CASSELVSGAYNEQFF. The CDR3 DNA is TGTGCCAGCAGTGAATTGGTTAGCGGAGCCTACAATGAGCAGTTCTTC.

This clone was detected only once. V and J are TRBV5-4 and TRBJ1-4; 8 nucleotides agree with TRBD1. Per the germline V gene, CDR1 is SGHNT and CDR2 is YYREEE (reference sequence). The ends lost 2 bases at V and 4 bases at J; junction bases unmatched: 1. This CDR3 has 14 amino acids. DNA for the CDR3: TGTGCCAGCAGCTTAGACAGGGGTAATGAAAAACTGTTTTTT. This encodes CASSLDRGNEKLFF.

This chain uses TRBV19 with TRBJ2-1, with D uncertain. V gave up 7 bases and J gave up 2 bases, with 9 bases separating them. This CDR3 is built from 13 residues. In germline, CDR1 is LNHDA, CDR2 SQIVND (reference sequence). The CDR3 nucleotides are TGTGCCAGTAATGCTAATACCTACAATGAGCAGTTCTTC. This encodes CASNANTYNEQFF. Supplemented by reference TRBV19 and TRBJ2-1, the full variable domain reads DGGITQSPKYLFRKEGQNVTLSCEQNLNHDAMYWYRQDPGQGLRLIYYSQIVNDFQKGDIAEGYSVSREKKESFPLTVTSAQKNPTAFYLCASNANTYNEQFFGPGTRLTVL.

V gene TRBV28 combines with J gene TRBJ1-2, with 7 bases matching TRBD1. Germline CDR1 reads MDHEN; CDR2 reads SYDVKM. Trimming cost V 5 bases and J 0 bases; bases outside gene matches: 6. The CDR3 loop spans 15 amino acids. CDR3: CASSPRTGANYGYTF. CDR3 sequence (DNA): TGTGCCAGCAGTCCGCGGACAGGAGCTAACTATGGCTACACCTTC.

CDR3 sequence: CASSQALGGGSNEQFF. DNA of the CDR3: TGTGCCAGCAGCCAAGCTCTAGGGGGGGGGAGTAATGAGCAGTTCTTC. This chain links TRBV3-1 (or the pseudogene TRBV3-2) with TRBJ2-1, with D possibly TRBD2 on 7 matching bases. Trimming removed 1 base from V and 7 bases from J, with 17 bases in between. Per germline, CDR1 LGHDT and CDR2 YNNKEL (reference sequence). CDR3 length: 16 residues.

The chain carries TRBV24-1 and TRBJ1-6, with 10 positions matching TRBD1. Trimming cost V 2 bases and J 9 bases; bases outside gene matches: 6. From germline, CDR1 is KGHDR and CDR2 SFDVKD. This CDR3 has 16 residues. The DNA of the CDR3 is TGTGCCACCAGTGATTCCCGACAGGGGGCGAGTTCACCCCTCCACTTT. It codes for CATSDSRQGASSPLHF.

The rearrangement links TRBV6-2 or TRBV6-3 to TRBJ1-5, with D possibly being TRBD1 (6 bases). Germline values: CDR1 MNHEY, CDR2 SVGEGT. Deletions cut 6 bases from V and 8 bases from J, with 23 bases between. CDR3 length equals 16 residues. CDR3 coding DNA: TGTGCCAGCAGCGAGATGTACAGGGAAAGGACGAAGCCCCAGCATTTT. Its protein product is CASSEMYRERTKPQHF.

The chain is built from TRBV7-9 and TRBJ1-1; D perhaps matches TRBD1 (5 bases). The germline V gene encodes CDR1 SEHNR and CDR2 FQNEAQ (reference sequence). The CDR3 contains 13 residues. Trimming stripped 5 bases from V and 5 bases from J, with 12 bases between. CDR3 nucleotides: TGTGCCAGCAGCCTTTTAGGGGATACTGAAGCTTTCTTT. Translation gives CASSLLGDTEAFF.